The present T cell receptor beta chain was sequenced within a study of control samples from healthy donors and cancer patients. Germline V gene data show CDR1 as SGDLS and CDR2 as YYNGEE. The junction had 6 bases not matched to a gene; V was cut back by 3 bases and J by 4 bases. The CDR3 loop spans 15 amino acids. This table comes from immunoSEQ multiplex PCR, and its TCRdb copy is limited to in-frame clones, with some not included. Of 130,000 or so clones listed, 90% to 95% are singletons. The material sequenced was PBMCs. The source of this sequence is a man in his sixties with colorectal cancer. The rearrangement joins TRBV9 to TRBJ2-1; 8 bases fit TRBD2. CDR3 in amino acids: CASSERGNPYNEQFF. As DNA, the CDR3 is TGTGCCAGCAGCGAGCGGGGGAACCCTTACAATGAGCAGTTCTTC.